A selection of T cell receptor beta chains follows, all from one sample in a study of shared clonotypes between healthy human individuals. Only in-frame clones appear in the TCRdb table, and some are missing; sequencing was by immunoSEQ multiplex PCR. The sample carries about 2 million clones, less than 95% recorded once. What was sequenced was naive CD8+ T cells sorted from blood. The source is a man aged 18 to 29 in good health. Each CDR3 is given with its conserved first and last residue. D genes are given only for firm matches. A row's size may be missing; if present it is once, few, many or a size class.

TRBV28	NA	TRBJ2-5	NA	TGTGCCAGCAGGGGGACACTCTCCAAGACCCAGTACTTC	CASRGTLSKTQYF
TRBV5-6	NA	TRBJ2-7	NA	TGTGCCAGCAGCTTCGGGGTGTCCTACGAGCAGTACTTC	CASSFGVSYEQYF
TRBV15	NA	TRBJ2-1	TRBD2	TGTGCCACCAGCCCGGGAGGGCTCCACAATGAGCAGTTCTTC	CATSPGGLHNEQFF
TRBV11-2	NA	TRBJ1-3	NA	TGTGCCAGCAGCTACCTCGATTTAGGGGTAGAGGGAAACACCATATATTTT	CASSYLDLGVEGNTIYF
TRBV9	NA	TRBJ2-7	NA	TGTGCCAGCAGCGTAGCTAACTCCTACGAGCAGTACTTC	CASSVANSYEQYF
TRBV19	NA	TRBJ2-1	TRBD1	TGTGCCAGTGTAGACGGGACAGCCCAGAATGAGCAGTTCTTC	CASVDGTAQNEQFF
TRBV2	once	TRBJ2-2	NA	TGTGCCAGCAGTGAAAGGGTGGCAGTACTGACCGGGGAGCTGTTTTTT	CASSERVAVLTGELFF
TRBV2	NA	TRBJ2-1	NA	TGTGCCAGCAGGAGCCGGGGGCTCAATGAGCAGTTCTTC	CASRSRGLNEQFF
TRBV28	NA	TRBJ1-5	NA	TGTGCCAGCAGTAAGAGGGCTGCTCGGCCCCAGCATTTT	CASSKRAARPQHF
TRBV7-2	NA	TRBJ2-7	TRBD1	TGTGCCAGCAGCTTGGGACAGTCGACCTACGAGCAGTACTTC	CASSLGQSTYEQYF
TRBV7-9	NA	TRBJ2-5	NA	TGTGCCAGCAGCTTAAAAGCCACACAAGAGACCCAGTACTTC	CASSLKATQETQYF
TRBV4-1	NA	TRBJ2-7	NA	TGCGCCAGCAGCCAAGAACCAGGGGGGCACGAGCAGTACTTC	CASSQEPGGHEQYF
TRBV28	NA	TRBJ1-5	NA	TGTGCCAGCGTTAGCGGGGATGGCGGCAATCAGCCCCAGCATTTT	CASVSGDGGNQPQHF
TRBV7-2	NA	TRBJ1-3	NA	TGTGCCAGCAGCTTAGCCGGGAGCTTCTCTGGAAACACCATATATTTT	CASSLAGSFSGNTIYF
TRBV10-2	NA	TRBJ2-1	TRBD1	TGCGCCAGCAGTTCAACAGGGGGAGAGTCATACAATGAGCAGTTCTTC	CASSSTGGESYNEQFF
TRBV27	NA	TRBJ2-7	NA	TGTGCCAGCAGTCCAGTACAGGGGGAGGGCTACGAGCAGTACTTC	CASSPVQGEGYEQYF
TRBV21-1	NA	TRBJ1-1	NA	TGTGCCAGCAGCAATGACAGGGACACTGAAGCTTTCTTT	CASSNDRDTEAFF